The 20 T cell receptor beta chains presented below share a single source sample, sequenced in a study of chemoradiotherapy in HPV16-positive cancers. Sequenced by immunoSEQ multiplex PCR; TCRdb stores in-frame clones only, minus some. The table has tens of thousands of clones, approximately 70% seen once. Sampling was done from a patient who underwent chemoradiotherapy. These receptors came from a human donor with HPV-associated anogenital cancer.

V gene TRBV19 combines with J gene TRBJ1-2, with no clear D. This CDR3 comprises 13 residues. Per the germline V gene, CDR1 is LNHDA and CDR2 is SQIVND (reference sequence). Trimming removed 2 bases at V and 4 bases at J, with 8 bases between. Here the CDR3 DNA reads TGTGCCAGTAGTATACAGGTCCCCTATGGCTACACCTTC. It specifies CASSIQVPYGYTF.

This clone was recorded once. The V gene is TRBV28, the J gene TRBJ2-1; D is tentatively TRBD1 or TRBD2 (5 bases each). Germline V CDR1 and CDR2: MDHEN, SYDVKM. The CDR3 runs 16 residues. V was trimmed by 6 bases and J by 2 bases, leaving 17 bases between them. CDR3 in amino acids: CASRRGTAPAYNEQFF. CDR3 coding DNA: TGTGCCAGCAGGAGAGGGACGGCCCCGGCCTACAATGAGCAGTTCTTC.

V and J are TRBV11-2 and TRBJ2-1, with D tentatively TRBD1 (6 bases). The V gene's germline CDR1 is SGHAT and CDR2 FQNNGV. This CDR3 region has 14 residues. V lost 4 bases to trimming and J lost 4 bases, with 11 bases between them. The CDR3 nucleotides read TGTGCCAGCAGCTCAGGGGCTCGTTACAATGAGCAGTTCTTC. This sequence encodes CASSSGARYNEQFF.

The chain carries TRBV28 and TRBJ1-5, with D unclear. Germline assignment: CDR1 MDHEN and CDR2 SYDVKM. The ends were cut back, 6 bases at V and 4 bases at J, with 10 bases in the middle. This CDR3 region has 13 residues. The DNA for the CDR3 is TGTGCCAGCAGGTCTCAGCTGAATCAGCCCCAGCATTTT. It encodes CASRSQLNQPQHF.

The V gene is TRBV6-1, the J gene TRBJ2-3; 8 bases line up with TRBD2. The J segment lost 6 bases and the V segment lost 0 bases, leaving 11 bases of the junction unmatched. Looked up from germline, CDR1 is MNHNS and CDR2 is SASEGT. The CDR3 length is 17 residues. The DNA of the CDR3 is TGTGCCAGCAGTGAAGCACTAGCGGTCTATGGGGGGGATACGCAGTATTTT. This translates into CASSEALAVYGGDTQYF.

J is TRBJ1-2 and V is TRBV27; TRBD1 aligns across 8 bases. The CDR3 extends over 18 amino acids. From germline, CDR1 is MNHEY and CDR2 SMNVEV (reference sequence). The V gene end was trimmed by 1 base and the J gene end by 6 bases; junction bases not matched to a gene: 16. CDR3 in DNA: TGTGCCAGCAGTTTATTACAACTAGCCAGGGGGCCTCGGGATGGCTACACCTTC. Protein product: CASSLLQLARGPRDGYTF.

This chain uses TRBV27 with TRBJ2-1; TRBD1 matches 8 bases. V was pared by 6 bases and J by 6 bases, with 10 bases of the junction left unmatched. The CDR3 has 15 amino acids. Germline V gene sequence: CDR1 MNHEY, CDR2 SMNVEV (reference sequence). The CDR3 DNA follows: TGTGCCAGCAGCCCTATGGACAGGGTGGCCAATGAGCAGTTCTTC. This translates into CASSPMDRVANEQFF.

This rearrangement joins TRBV9 to TRBJ1-3; TRBD1 agrees at 7 bases. J gave up 0 bases and V 2 bases, and 8 bases lay outside the gene matches. Germline V gene lookup returns CDR1 SGDLS and CDR2 YYNGEE. The CDR3 has 17 amino acids. The CDR3 loop reads CASSVHRQGCSGNTIYF. The CDR3 DNA is TGTGCCAGCAGCGTTCATAGACAGGGTTGCTCTGGAAACACCATATATTTT. The variable domain in full, with the rest retrieved from reference TRBV9 and TRBJ1-3, is DSGVTQTPKHLITATGQRVTLRCSPRSGDLSVYWYQQSLDQGLQFLIQYYNGEERAKGNILERFSAQQFPDLHSELNLSSLELGDSALYFCASSVHRQGCSGNTIYFGEGSWLTVV.

This rearrangement joins TRBV28 to TRBJ2-7; D is possibly TRBD1 or TRBD2 (5 bases each). The V gene's germline CDR1 is MDHEN and CDR2 SYDVKM. The CDR3 has 11 residues. V lost 7 bases and J 4 bases, leaving 8 bases between the germline ends. CDR3 coding DNA: TGTGCCAGCATGAGGGGTTACGAGCAGTACTTC. Its translation: CASMRGYEQYF.

This CDR3 reads CASSHDSNEQFF. CDR3 in DNA: TGCGCCAGCAGCCATGACAGCAATGAGCAGTTCTTC. V is TRBV4-3 and J is TRBJ2-1; D is possibly TRBD1 (5 bases). CDR1 and CDR2 from the germline V gene are LGHNA and YSLEER. The length of the CDR3 is 12 residues. V was trimmed by 3 bases and J by 6 bases, leaving 6 bases between them.

V usage is TRBV25-1 and J usage is TRBJ2-1, with D hard to call. Germline values: CDR1 MGHDK, CDR2 SYGVNS. Trimming removed 4 bases from V and 4 bases from J, with 8 bases in between. The CDR3 runs 13 residues. The chain's CDR3 is CASSVHMYNEQFF. CDR3 DNA: TGTGCCAGCAGTGTACACATGTACAATGAGCAGTTCTTC.

The J gene is TRBJ2-6, the V gene TRBV5-1, with TRBD1 identical over 10 bases. The V gene's germline CDR1 is SGHRS and CDR2 YFSETQ. The J segment lost 2 bases and the V segment lost 4 bases, leaving 6 bases of the junction unmatched. The CDR3 spans 17 residues. CDR3 region: CASSQGQGRAGANVLTF. The DNA of the CDR3 is TGCGCCAGCAGCCAGGGACAGGGGAGGGCTGGGGCCAACGTCCTGACTTTC.

J is TRBJ2-3 and V is TRBV4-3; the match to TRBD2 covers 10 bases. Germline V gene sequence: CDR1 LGHNA, CDR2 YSLEER. The CDR3 is made up of 17 amino acids. V lost 3 bases and J lost 2; bases outside the gene matches: 8. The CDR3 DNA follows: TGCGCCAGCAGCCAGAGCGGCACTAGCGGGGTCACAGATACGCAGTATTTT. Encoded protein: CASSQSGTSGVTDTQYF.

The chain has TRBV2 and TRBJ1-2; D unclear. Germline V gene sequence: CDR1 SNHLY, CDR2 FYNNEI. This CDR3 has 13 amino acids. Trimming took 4 bases from V and 2 from J, leaving 8 bases between them. The CDR3 sequence is CASSAAGNYGYTF. For the CDR3, the DNA is TGTGCCAGCAGTGCGGCAGGCAACTATGGCTACACCTTC.

The chain couples TRBV5-1 to TRBJ2-1; D perhaps matches TRBD2 (6 bases). This CDR3 has 15 amino acids. CDR1 is SGHRS and CDR2 is YFSETQ in the germline V gene. With 4 bases removed from V and 5 bases from J, the gap between germline ends came to 16 bases. DNA for the CDR3: TGCGCCAGCAGCCTACCCCGGGACTCGGACAATGAGCAGTTCTTC. Protein sequence: CASSLPRDSDNEQFF.

The V and J genes are TRBV27 and TRBJ2-2; 16 bases fit TRBD2. The CDR3 loop spans 18 amino acids. J lost 4 bases, V lost 6 bases, and 8 bases had no gene match. CDR1 is MNHEY, CDR2 SMNVEV, per germline (reference sequence). For the CDR3, the DNA is TGTGCCAGCAGAGCCGGGACTAGCGGGAGGGCCGTCACCGGGGAGCTGTTTTTT. As protein: CASRAGTSGRAVTGELFF.

J is TRBJ1-1 and V is TRBV6-1, with D hard to call. Germline CDR1 and CDR2: MNHNS and SASEGT. V was pared by 6 bases and J by 2 bases, with 10 bases between. This CDR3 is built from 13 residues. CDR3 protein: CASSLTPNTEAFF. CDR3 coding DNA: TGTGCCAGCAGCCTGACTCCCAACACTGAAGCTTTCTTT.

V is TRBV10-3 and J is TRBJ2-3; D gene uncertain. Trimming took off 8 bases at V and 3 bases at J, with 6 bases between the two ends. Germline V gene sequence: CDR1 ENHRY, CDR2 SYGVKD. This CDR3 comprises 11 residues. CDR3 region: CAIGETDTQYF. CDR3 coding DNA: TGTGCCATCGGCGAGACAGATACGCAGTATTTT.

This clone was picked up a small number of times. This rearrangement joins TRBV7-3 to TRBJ2-2; the match to TRBD1 covers 10 bases. Germline CDR1 reads SGHTA; CDR2 reads FQGTGA. The CDR3 is 16 amino acids. With 6 bases clipped from V and 4 bases from J, the junction kept 8 bases outside the gene matches. The CDR3 sequence: CASSTTRDRGTGELFF. DNA of the CDR3: TGTGCCAGCAGTACTACTCGGGACAGGGGCACCGGGGAGCTGTTTTTT.

The J gene is TRBJ2-1, the V gene TRBV11-3; tentatively, D is TRBD1 (6 bases). V was cut by 2 bases and J by 2 bases, with 10 bases left in between. The CDR3 loop spans 15 amino acids. Germline assignment: CDR1 SGHNT and CDR2 YENEEA. CDR3 nucleotide sequence: TGTGCCAGCAGCTTAACGCAGGGGACCTACAATGAGCAGTTCTTC. It codes for CASSLTQGTYNEQFF.